This entry lists 28 T cell receptor beta chains sequenced from one sample in a study of blood T cell repertoires in COVID-19. TCRdb keeps only in-frame clones here, not all; method: immunoSEQ multiplex PCR. The sample carries roughly 220,000 clones, 60% to 85% recorded once. The sequencing sample was made of peripheral blood. Every receptor here comes from a woman aged 65 to 85 with acute or convalescent COVID-19.

The chain uses TRBV27 and TRBJ1-1, with unresolved D. This CDR3 comprises 15 residues. V was shortened by 5 bases and J by 0 bases, with 13 bases between the two germline ends. Germline CDR1 reads MNHEY; CDR2 reads SMNVEV (reference sequence). CDR3 DNA sequence: TGTGCCAGCAGTCCGACACCGGGAATGAACACTGAAGCTTTCTTT. It specifies CASSPTPGMNTEAFF.

The chain couples TRBV27 to TRBJ1-2; D is uncertain. V shed 4 bases and J shed 7 bases, with 19 bases lying between them. The CDR3 consists of 15 residues. CDR1 and CDR2 (germline): MNHEY, SMNVEV (reference sequence). The CDR3 protein is CASSSPYDEGGGYTF. The CDR3 DNA follows: TGTGCCAGCAGTTCCCCCTACGACGAGGGTGGTGGCTACACCTTC.

The chain couples TRBV27 to TRBJ1-2; the match to TRBD1 covers 7 bases. The ends lost 4 bases at V and 7 bases at J; junction bases unmatched: 6. The CDR3 is 13 residues long. The germline gives CDR1 MNHEY, CDR2 SMNVEV (reference sequence). As DNA, the CDR3 is TGTGCCAGCAGTTACCGACAGGGCTTTGGCTACACCTTC. Translating gives CASSYRQGFGYTF.

The chain has TRBV28 and TRBJ2-1; tentative D call: TRBD2 (6 bases). Germline lookup yields CDR1 MDHEN and CDR2 SYDVKM. The CDR3 totals 15 residues. V was clipped by 2 bases and J by 11 bases, with 19 bases between them. CDR3 sequence: CASSLGDWYNRKQFF. The CDR3 bases are TGTGCCAGCAGTTTAGGGGACTGGTACAATCGGAAGCAGTTCTTC.

This clone occurred once. The chain combines TRBV10-3 with TRBJ1-5, with a weak D call TRBD1 (5 bases). V was clipped by 5 bases and J by 5 bases, with 13 bases between them. The CDR3 runs to 14 residues. Germline values: CDR1 ENHRY, CDR2 SYGVKD. In nucleotides, the CDR3 is TGTGCCATCAGTCCATCGGGGGGTGATCAGCCCCAGCATTTT. Its translation is CAISPSGGDQPQHF.

The rearrangement uses TRBV19 and TRBJ2-1; 15 bases agree with TRBD2. This CDR3 contains 17 residues. Per the germline V gene, CDR1 is LNHDA and CDR2 is SQIVND (reference sequence). J was trimmed by 8 bases and V by 10 bases; bases with no gene match: 15. CDR3 nucleotides: TGTGCCACCCTAAACCCCACCGGGACTAGCGGGAGGCATGAGCAGTTCTTC. As protein: CATLNPTGTSGRHEQFF.

Details on this clone: This CDR3 fails to terminate in the conserved phenylalanine or tryptophan, so it likely reflects a read error. The DNA is left out, because the CDR3 cannot be placed on it with certainty; the CDR3 is given as TCRdb lists it. The CDR3 here is CASSQDGNSGDPLL. This chain uses TRBV3-1 (or the pseudogene TRBV3-2) with TRBJ2-7; the table assigns TRBD2, which was not confirmed against the DNA. A total of 14 residues make up the CDR3, ends included. Germline CDR1 reads LGHDT; CDR2 reads YNNKEL (reference sequence).

This clone has just a few counts. The chain recombines TRBV19 with TRBJ1-5; D remains unclear. The CDR3 contains 14 residues. The V and J ends lost 0 bases and 3 bases respectively, with 6 bases between them. Germline CDR1 reads LNHDA; CDR2 reads SQIVND (reference sequence). DNA for the CDR3: TGTGCCAGTAGTATAGATCTATTCAATCAGCCCCAGCATTTT. Protein sequence: CASSIDLFNQPQHF.

This clone was detected only once. V and J are TRBV6-6 and TRBJ2-7; 7 positions agree with TRBD2. Looked up from germline, CDR1 is MNHNY and CDR2 is SVGAGI (reference sequence). The J segment lost 7 bases and the V segment lost 5 bases, leaving 17 bases of the junction unmatched. CDR3 length equals 16 residues. The CDR3 region is CASSPQMAGDSGEQYF. CDR3 nucleotide sequence: TGTGCCAGCAGTCCGCAAATGGCGGGAGATTCTGGGGAGCAGTACTTC.

This chain connects TRBV7-2 to TRBJ1-5; a weak D match, TRBD1 (5 bases). Germline CDR1 and CDR2: SGHTA and FQGNSA. The CDR3 sequence is 14 residues long. V gave up 2 bases and J gave up 5 bases, with 10 bases separating them. CDR3 coding DNA: TGTGCCAGCAGCTTATGGCAGGGCGATCAGCCCCAGCATTTT. Residues: CASSLWQGDQPQHF.

The V gene is TRBV10-2, the J gene TRBJ2-5, with TRBD2 identical over 7 bases. J was trimmed by 5 bases and V by 8 bases; bases with no gene match: 14. The CDR3 sequence is 15 residues long. Germline lookup yields CDR1 WSHSY and CDR2 SAAADI. The CDR3 DNA follows: TGCGCCAGCGCCACCCGAGGCGGGAGCAGGGAGACCCAGTACTTC. Translating gives CASATRGGSRETQYF.

CDR3 amino acids: CSVETRTGDIQYF. The CDR3 nucleotides are TGCAGCGTCGAAACCAGGACAGGGGACATTCAGTACTTC. The rearrangement uses TRBV29-1 and TRBJ2-4; TRBD1 matches 9 bases. The CDR3 runs to 13 residues. V was pared by 6 bases and J by 8 bases, with 8 bases of the junction left unmatched. Germline-derived CDR1 and CDR2 are SQVTM and ANQGSEA.

This sequence joins TRBV2 and TRBJ2-1; D possibly corresponds to TRBD2 (6 bases). Germline CDR1 SNHLY, CDR2 FYNNEI. Between the trimmed V and J ends, which lost 6 bases and 9 bases, there was a span of 15 bases. The CDR3 has 13 residues. CDR3 amino acids: CASSPDLGGEQFF. For the CDR3, the DNA is TGTGCCAGCAGCCCGGACCTGGGAGGTGAGCAGTTCTTC.

V and J are TRBV13 and TRBJ2-3, with 8 nucleotides matching TRBD2. V dropped 3 bases and J dropped 2; count of bases not matched to a gene: 13. Germline values: CDR1 PRHDT, CDR2 FYEKMQ (reference sequence). This CDR3 is built from 18 residues. DNA for the CDR3: TGTGCCAGCAGCTTTCCTCTGGCTCTAGCGGGTTCCACAGATACGCAGTATTTT. Its translation is CASSFPLALAGSTDTQYF. Together with reference TRBV13 and TRBJ2-3, the CDR3 gives the full variable domain: AAGVIQSPRHLIKEKRETATLKCYPIPRHDTVYWYQQGPGQDPQFLISFYEKMQSDKGSIPDRFSAQQFSDYHSELNMSSLELGDSALYFCASSFPLALAGSTDTQYFGPGTRLTVL.

The chain recombines TRBV11-2 with TRBJ2-1; possible D gene TRBD1, 6 bases. Germline CDR1 reads SGHAT; CDR2 reads FQNNGV. Deletions cut 5 bases from V and 4 bases from J, with 15 bases between. There are 15 residues in the CDR3. The CDR3 DNA reads TGTGCCAGCAGCCTACAGGGTCGGGTTTACAATGAGCAGTTCTTC. Translation: CASSLQGRVYNEQFF.

About this clone: One end of the junction varies from germline; a read error may be responsible. The chain is built from TRBV2 and TRBJ1-5, with TRBD1 identical over 7 bases. CDR3 length: 14 amino acids. Germline V gene data show CDR1 as SNHLY and CDR2 as FYNNEI. The CDR3 here is CASREEQGYQPQHF. Here the CDR3 DNA reads TGTGCCAGCAGAGAAGAACAGGGGTATCAGCCCCAGCATTTT.

The chain employs TRBV5-1 and TRBJ2-3, with 9 bases fitting TRBD2. Trimming took 1 base from V and 4 from J; bases not matched to a gene: 4. The CDR3 is 15 amino acids. Germline V gene sequence: CDR1 SGHRS, CDR2 YFSETQ. CDR3 residues: CASSLLAGVSDTQYF. CDR3 nucleotides: TGCGCCAGCAGCTTGTTAGCGGGAGTATCAGATACGCAGTATTTT.

The chain is built from TRBV16 and TRBJ2-1; tentative D call: TRBD2 (7 bases). The CDR3 has 14 amino acids. Between the trimmed V and J ends, which lost 4 bases and 6 bases, there was a span of 13 bases. The germline V gene encodes CDR1 KGHSY and CDR2 FQNENV. The CDR3: CASSRGGLGNEQFF. The CDR3 DNA sequence: TGTGCCAGCAGCCGGGGGGGGCTTGGCAATGAGCAGTTCTTC.

The rearrangement links TRBV3-1 (or the pseudogene TRBV3-2) to TRBJ2-7; unclear D gene. CDR3 length: 14 amino acids. Trimming shortened V by 1 base and J by 6 bases, and 13 bases separated the two germline ends. Germline V gene data show CDR1 as LGHDT and CDR2 as YNNKEL (reference sequence). The CDR3 is CASSQAAGPLEQYF. Written as DNA, the CDR3 is TGTGCCAGCAGCCAAGCGGCAGGCCCGCTCGAGCAGTACTTC.

In this sample, this clone turned up a few times. The chain couples TRBV5-1 to TRBJ1-1; D possibly corresponds to TRBD1 (6 bases). The CDR3 spans 14 residues. Between the trimmed V and J ends, which lost 3 bases and 7 bases, there was a span of 16 bases. Germline CDR1 and CDR2: SGHRS and YFSETQ. CDR3 loop: CASSWRQGNYEAFF. CDR3 sequence (DNA): TGCGCCAGCAGCTGGAGGCAGGGGAACTATGAAGCTTTCTTT. Looking up the rest from reference TRBV5-1 and TRBJ1-1 gives the full variable domain: KAGVTQTPRYLIKTRGQQVTLSCSPISGHRSVSWYQQTPGQGLQFLFEYFSETQRNKGNFPGRFSGRQFSNSRSEMNVSTLELGDSALYLCASSWRQGNYEAFFGQGTRLTVV.

The rearrangement joins TRBV2 to TRBJ2-6; D not resolved. In germline, CDR1 is SNHLY, CDR2 FYNNEI. The CDR3 has 13 residues. Between the trimmed V and J ends, which lost 3 bases and 3 bases, there was a span of 3 bases. The CDR3 DNA reads TGTGCCAGCAGTGATAGTGGGGCCAACGTCCTGACTTTC. As protein: CASSDSGANVLTF.

This sequence joins TRBV6-1 and TRBJ1-2; the match to TRBD1 covers 7 bases. Germline CDR1 is MNHNS and CDR2 is SASEGT. The CDR3 covers 15 residues. Losses at the gene ends were 3 bases for V and 0 bases for J; bases not matched to a gene: 4. DNA of the CDR3: TGTGCCAGCAGTGAGGGGACAGTCCCTAACTATGGCTACACCTTC. Protein: CASSEGTVPNYGYTF.

The V call is TRBV28, the J call TRBJ1-2; D perhaps matches TRBD1 (6 bases). CDR1 is MDHEN, CDR2 SYDVKM, per germline. Trimming stripped 9 bases from V and 8 bases from J, with 22 bases between. CDR3 length: 14 residues. For the CDR3, the DNA is TGTGCCAGTGACTCTGGGGCAGGGGTCAGCGGCTACACCTTC. This translates into CASDSGAGVSGYTF.

The gene calls are TRBV2 and TRBJ1-1, with 7 nucleotides matching TRBD1. The trim removed 5 bases at V and 10 bases at J, leaving 16 bases unmatched. Germline values: CDR1 SNHLY, CDR2 FYNNEI. The CDR3 is 15 residues long. CDR3 bases: TGTGCCAGCAGTTCAGGGGGTGGGGGTTTTCGAGTAGCTTTCTTT. This gives the protein CASSSGGGGFRVAFF. Using reference TRBV2 and TRBJ1-1 for the parts outside the CDR3, the full variable domain is EPEVTQTPSHQVTQMGQEVILRCVPISNHLYFYWYRQILGQKVEFLVSFYNNEISEKSEIFDDQFSVERPDGSNFTLKIRSTKLEDSAMYFCASSSGGGGFRVAFFGQGTRLTVV.

The chain couples TRBV28 to TRBJ1-5; D is undetermined. This CDR3 has 12 residues. The germline V and J ends were trimmed by 7 bases and 3 bases, with 7 bases remaining between them. Germline V lookup: CDR1 MDHEN, CDR2 SYDVKM. CDR3 protein: CASTLPNQPQHF. The CDR3, as DNA: TGTGCCAGCACCCTACCCAATCAGCCCCAGCATTTT.

The chain carries TRBV5-4 and TRBJ2-5; D unresolved. The CDR3 covers 15 residues. Trimming cost V 0 bases and J 2 bases, with 11 bases left between them. Germline CDR1 reads SGHNT; CDR2 reads YYREEE (reference sequence). The CDR3 DNA sequence: TGTGCCAGCAGCTTGGTGCAGCGTCTTCAAGAGACCCAGTACTTC. It encodes CASSLVQRLQETQYF.

The V call is TRBV5-6, the J call TRBJ1-6; 7 bases line up with TRBD1. With V trimmed by 4 bases and J by 0 bases, 4 bases remained unmatched. This CDR3 comprises 16 residues. CDR1 and CDR2 from the germline V gene are SGHDT and YYEEEE. The CDR3 sequence is CASSTTGDSYNSPLHF. The DNA of the CDR3 is TGTGCCAGCAGCACTACAGGGGACTCCTATAATTCACCCCTCCACTTT.

The chain is built from TRBV5-1 and TRBJ2-3; perhaps TRBD1 as D (6 bases). Per the germline V gene, CDR1 is SGHRS and CDR2 is YFSETQ. The CDR3 has 15 amino acids. Trimming stripped 0 bases from V and 3 bases from J, with 11 bases between. In DNA, the CDR3 is TGCGCCAGCAGCTTGGAAGGGGGACCTACAGATACGCAGTATTTT. It translates to CASSLEGGPTDTQYF.